This passage covers 8 T cell receptor beta chains from one sample sequenced in a study of metastatic and nonmetastatic thyroid tumors. TCRdb re-processed the PCR reads through MiXCR. The sample carries 15,000 to 20,000 clones, roughly 26% recorded once. Prior to thyroid surgery, none of the patients had received any treatment. Sequenced: tumor tissue. The receptors stem from a female donor with papillary thyroid cancer or a benign thyroid nodule (not recorded which). Some clones in this sample may be carry-over from other donors' samples.

V and J are TRBV20-1 and TRBJ1-1; 7 positions match TRBD1. Per germline, CDR1 DFQATT and CDR2 SNEGSKA (reference sequence). V gave up 8 bases and J gave up 0 bases; unmatched junction bases: 18. The CDR3 runs 17 residues. This chain's CDR3 is CSTPRGRSDRVNTEAFF. The CDR3 DNA is TGCAGTACTCCCCGGGGCCGGAGTGACAGGGTGAACACTGAAGCTTTCTTT.

The sample holds many counts of this clone. This chain joins TRBV19 and TRBJ1-1; D possibly corresponds to TRBD1 (5 bases). The CDR3 is made up of 14 amino acids. Germline V gene lookup returns CDR1 LNHDA and CDR2 SQIVND (reference sequence). The ends were cut back, 7 bases at V and 1 base at J, with 13 bases in the middle. DNA for the CDR3: TGTGCCAGTACCGCCCCAGGGCCGAACACTGAAGCTTTCTTT. Its protein is CASTAPGPNTEAFF.

This clone has more than one count but fewer than ten. The gene calls are TRBV2 and TRBJ1-2; D is possibly TRBD1 (6 bases). This CDR3 comprises 14 residues. Trimming cost V 6 bases and J 2 bases, with 13 bases left between them. Germline assignment: CDR1 SNHLY and CDR2 FYNNEI. Written as DNA, the CDR3 is TGTGCCAGCAGACACGAGACAGGAAACTATGGCTACACCTTC. Translated, it gives CASRHETGNYGYTF.

CDR3 bases: TGTGCCAGCACTAGCGGGAGCGGCGGGGAGCTGTTTTTT. Translating it yields CASTSGSGGELFF. The genes are TRBV28 and TRBJ2-2; 10 bases align to TRBD2. Germline V gives CDR1 MDHEN, CDR2 SYDVKM. J gave up 7 bases and V 7 bases, and 3 bases lay outside the gene matches. The CDR3 extends over 13 amino acids.

This clone showed up many times. The V gene is TRBV20-1, the J gene TRBJ1-1; 7 bases line up with TRBD1. Germline values: CDR1 DFQATT, CDR2 SNEGSKA (reference sequence). The junction had 10 bases not matched to a gene; V was cut back by 5 bases and J by 1 base. The CDR3 consists of 15 residues. CDR3 residues: CSASTPDRANTEAFF. The CDR3 DNA follows: TGCAGTGCTTCAACCCCTGACAGGGCGAACACTGAAGCTTTCTTT.

In this sample, this clone turned up many times. CDR3 amino acids: CASSHGLNGNYGYTF. DNA for the CDR3: TGTGCCAGCAGCCATGGCTTGAACGGCAACTATGGCTACACCTTC. The V gene is TRBV4-2, the J gene TRBJ1-2, with no clear D. This CDR3 has 15 residues. Germline lookup yields CDR1 LGHNA and CDR2 YNFKEQ. Deletions cut 3 bases from V and 2 bases from J, with 13 bases between.

This CDR3 reads CASSPGANSPLHF. Written as DNA, the CDR3 is TGTGCCAGCAGCCCGGGAGCAAATTCACCCCTCCACTTT. V and J are TRBV7-3 and TRBJ1-6, with D uncertain. The CDR3 length is 13 residues. V was pared by 5 bases and J by 7 bases, with 9 bases between. Germline assignment: CDR1 SGHTA and CDR2 FQGTGA.

This clone appeared many times. V usage is TRBV27 and J usage is TRBJ2-5, with D unresolved. With 0 bases removed from V and 0 bases from J, the gap between germline ends came to 14 bases. Looked up from germline, CDR1 is MNHEY and CDR2 is SMNVEV (reference sequence). The CDR3 is 17 amino acids. CDR3 region: CASSLSYQNMYQETQYF. The CDR3 nucleotides are TGTGCCAGCAGTTTATCCTACCAGAACATGTACCAAGAGACCCAGTACTTC.